The T cell receptor (beta chain) described here comes from a study of response to subunit inactivated influenza vaccine. General study results and limits: Authors suggested each seasonal influenza vaccination recruits few new T cells.

TCRdb passed the RT-PCR reads through MiXCR, listing each CDR3 protein once. The data contain 500,000 to 550,000 distinct CDR3 sequences, less than 10% of them singletons. Trimming took 6 bases from V and 4 from J; bases not matched to a gene: 11. CDR3 length equals 16 residues. CDR1 and CDR2 from the germline V gene are MNHNS and SASEGT. This clonotype occurred many times. Its matching antigen is unknown. The rearrangement uses TRBV6-1 and TRBJ1-3, with TRBD1 matching over 8 bases. This sample comprised PBMCs from blood, obtained roughly 24 months after vaccination. This clonotype originated in a man between 50 and 75 years old who received an inactivated influenza vaccine. Written as DNA, the CDR3 is TGTGCCAGCAGGCCTGTGGGGACAGGCTTAGGAAACACCATATATTTT. It translates to CASRPVGTGLGNTIYF.